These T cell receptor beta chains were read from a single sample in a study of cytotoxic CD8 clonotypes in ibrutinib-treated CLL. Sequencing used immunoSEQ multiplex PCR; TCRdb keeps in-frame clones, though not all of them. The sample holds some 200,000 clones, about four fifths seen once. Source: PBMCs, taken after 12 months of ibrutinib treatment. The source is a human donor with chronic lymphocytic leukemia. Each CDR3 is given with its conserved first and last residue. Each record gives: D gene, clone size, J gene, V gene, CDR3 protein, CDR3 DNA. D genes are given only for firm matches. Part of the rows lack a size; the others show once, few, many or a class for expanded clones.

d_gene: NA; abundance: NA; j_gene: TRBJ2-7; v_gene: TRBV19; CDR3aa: CASSITRPPYEQYF; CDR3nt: TGTGCCAGTAGTATTACGCGCCCCCCCTACGAGCAGTACTTC
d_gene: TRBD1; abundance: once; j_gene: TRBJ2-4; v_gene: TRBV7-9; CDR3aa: CASSSPGQGVIRENF; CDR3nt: TGTGCCAGCAGCTCGCCGGGACAGGGGGTGATCAGGGAGAACTTC
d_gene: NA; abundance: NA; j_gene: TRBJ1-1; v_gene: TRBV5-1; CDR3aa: CASRSTGWGMNTEAFF; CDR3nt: TGCGCCAGCAGATCAACAGGGTGGGGTATGAACACTGAAGCTTTCTTT
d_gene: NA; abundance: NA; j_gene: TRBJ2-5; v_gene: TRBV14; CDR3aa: CASSQDRGETQYF; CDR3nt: TGTGCCAGCAGCCAAGACAGGGGAGAGACCCAGTACTTC
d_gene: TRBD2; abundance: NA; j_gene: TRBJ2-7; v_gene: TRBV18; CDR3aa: CASSPPGLAGGQYEQYF; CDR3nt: TGTGCCAGCTCACCACCGGGACTAGCGGGAGGCCAATACGAGCAGTACTTC
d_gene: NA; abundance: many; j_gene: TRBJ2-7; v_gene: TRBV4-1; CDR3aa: CASSQEGVASAYEQYF; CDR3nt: TGCGCCAGCAGCCAAGAGGGAGTGGCCTCAGCCTACGAGCAGTACTTC
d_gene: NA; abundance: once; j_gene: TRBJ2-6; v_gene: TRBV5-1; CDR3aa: CASSFPFPATLSGANVLTF; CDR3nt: TGCGCCAGCAGCTTCCCTTTCCCAGCAACACTCTCTGGGGCCAACGTCCTGACTTTC
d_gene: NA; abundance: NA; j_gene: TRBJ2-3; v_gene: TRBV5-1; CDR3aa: CASSSGSIISDTQYF; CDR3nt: TGCGCCAGCAGCTCGGGGAGTATAATTTCAGATACGCAGTATTTT
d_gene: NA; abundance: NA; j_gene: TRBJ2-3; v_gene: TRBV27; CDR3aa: CASSLYGRSTDTQYF; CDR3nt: TGTGCCAGCAGTTTATATGGGCGGAGCACAGATACGCAGTATTTT
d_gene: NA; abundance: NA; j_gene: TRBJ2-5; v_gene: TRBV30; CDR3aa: CAWSGAQETQYF; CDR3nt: TGTGCCTGGAGCGGGGCCCAAGAGACCCAGTACTTC
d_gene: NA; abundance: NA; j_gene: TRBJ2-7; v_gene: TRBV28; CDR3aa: CASSTAYEQYF; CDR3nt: TGTGCCAGCAGTACTGCCTACGAGCAGTACTTC
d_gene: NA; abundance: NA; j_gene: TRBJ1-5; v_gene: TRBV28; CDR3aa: CASSLLQYSNQPQHF; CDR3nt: TGTGCCAGCAGTTTGTTACAGTATAGCAATCAGCCCCAGCATTTT
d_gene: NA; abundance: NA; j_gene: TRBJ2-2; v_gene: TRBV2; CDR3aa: CASKGASSSGELFF; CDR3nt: TGTGCCAGCAAAGGCGCCTCGAGTTCCGGGGAGCTGTTTTTT
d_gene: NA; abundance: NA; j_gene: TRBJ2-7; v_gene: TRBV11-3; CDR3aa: CASSSSYGSSYEQYF; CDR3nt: TGTGCCAGCAGCTCCAGCTACGGGAGCTCCTACGAGCAGTACTTC
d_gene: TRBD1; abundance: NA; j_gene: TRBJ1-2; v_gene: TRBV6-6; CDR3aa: CASSYTDRAYGYTF; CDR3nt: TGTGCCAGCAGTTACACCGACAGGGCGTATGGCTACACCTTC
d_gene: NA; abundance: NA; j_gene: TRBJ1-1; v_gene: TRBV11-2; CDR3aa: CASRTMNTEAFF; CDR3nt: TGTGCCAGCCGAACCATGAACACTGAAGCTTTCTTT
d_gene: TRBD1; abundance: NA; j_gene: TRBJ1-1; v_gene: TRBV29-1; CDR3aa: CSVVPDRDEAFF; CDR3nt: TGCAGCGTTGTTCCCGACAGGGATGAAGCTTTCTTT
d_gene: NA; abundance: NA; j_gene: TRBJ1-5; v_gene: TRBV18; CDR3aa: CASSLISGDSNQPQHF; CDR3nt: TGTGCCAGCTCACTTATATCAGGGGATAGCAATCAGCCCCAGCATTTT
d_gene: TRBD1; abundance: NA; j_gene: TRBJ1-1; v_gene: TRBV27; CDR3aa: CASSPELEDRGGAFF; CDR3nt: TGTGCCAGCAGTCCCGAACTGGAGGACAGGGGAGGAGCTTTCTTT
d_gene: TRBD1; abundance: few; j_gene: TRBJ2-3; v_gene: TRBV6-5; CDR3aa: CASSYHQQGADTQYF; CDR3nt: TGTGCCAGCAGTTACCACCAACAGGGGGCAGATACGCAGTATTTT
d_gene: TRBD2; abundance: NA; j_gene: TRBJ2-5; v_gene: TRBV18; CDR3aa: CASSPTSGETQYF; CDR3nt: TGTGCCAGCTCACCTACTAGCGGAGAGACCCAGTACTTC
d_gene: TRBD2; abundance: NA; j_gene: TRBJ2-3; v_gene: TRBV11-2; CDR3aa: CASSFLAGGDTQYF; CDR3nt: TGTGCCAGCAGCTTTTTAGCGGGAGGTGATACGCAGTATTTT
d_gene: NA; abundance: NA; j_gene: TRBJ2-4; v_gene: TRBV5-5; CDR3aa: CASSLAPGLNIQYF; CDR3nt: TGTGCCAGCAGCTTGGCCCCAGGGTTGAACATTCAGTACTTC
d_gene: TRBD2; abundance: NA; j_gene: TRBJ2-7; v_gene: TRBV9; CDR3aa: CASSWAGGNNEQYF; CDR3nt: TGTGCCAGCAGCTGGGCGGGAGGTAACAACGAGCAGTACTTC
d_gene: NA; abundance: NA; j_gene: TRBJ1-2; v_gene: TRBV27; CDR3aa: CASSAQGTPPWGYTF; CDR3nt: TGTGCCAGCAGTGCACAAGGGACCCCCCCGTGGGGCTACACCTTC
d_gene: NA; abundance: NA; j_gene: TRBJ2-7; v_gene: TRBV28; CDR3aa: CASIQDGYEQYF; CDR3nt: TGTGCCAGCATTCAAGACGGCTACGAGCAGTACTTC
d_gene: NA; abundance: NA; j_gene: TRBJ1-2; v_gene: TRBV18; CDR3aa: CASSPPGAYGYTF; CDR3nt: TGTGCCAGCTCACCACCAGGGGCTTATGGCTACACCTTC
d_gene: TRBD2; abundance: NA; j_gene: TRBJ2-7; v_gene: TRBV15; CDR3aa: CATSSGLAYEQYF; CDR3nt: TGTGCCACCAGCAGCGGACTAGCCTACGAGCAGTACTTC
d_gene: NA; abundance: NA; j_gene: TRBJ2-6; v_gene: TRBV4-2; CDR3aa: CASSQATSAGANVLTF; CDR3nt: TGTGCCAGCAGCCAAGCGACGAGTGCTGGGGCCAACGTCCTGACTTTC
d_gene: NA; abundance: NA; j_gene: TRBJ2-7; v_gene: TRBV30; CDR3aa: CACVQGRSEQYF; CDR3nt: TGTGCCTGCGTCCAGGGCCGGAGCGAGCAGTACTTC
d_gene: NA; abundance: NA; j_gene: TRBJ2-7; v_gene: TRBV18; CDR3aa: CASFSNSHEQYF; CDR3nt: TGTGCCAGCTTCTCTAACAGCCACGAGCAGTACTTC
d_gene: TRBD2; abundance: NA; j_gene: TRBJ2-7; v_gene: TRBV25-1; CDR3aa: CASSEWAGGPYEQYF; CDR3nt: TGTGCCAGCAGTGAATGGGCGGGAGGCCCCTACGAGCAGTACTTC
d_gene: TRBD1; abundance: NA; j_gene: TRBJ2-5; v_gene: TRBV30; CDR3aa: CAWSGQGETQYF; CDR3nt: TGTGCCTGGAGTGGACAGGGGGAGACCCAGTACTTC
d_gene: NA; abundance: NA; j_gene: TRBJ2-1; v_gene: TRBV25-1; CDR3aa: CASTASGSYNEQFF; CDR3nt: TGTGCCAGCACTGCCTCGGGCTCCTACAATGAGCAGTTCTTC
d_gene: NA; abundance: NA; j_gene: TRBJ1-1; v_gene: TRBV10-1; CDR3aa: CASGRTRTLGEAFF; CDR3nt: TGCGCCAGCGGGAGGACGCGGACCTTGGGTGAAGCTTTCTTT
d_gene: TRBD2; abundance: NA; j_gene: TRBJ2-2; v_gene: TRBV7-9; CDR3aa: CASTSRGVGTGELFF; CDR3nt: TGTGCCAGCACCTCGCGGGGGGTGGGCACCGGGGAGCTGTTTTTT
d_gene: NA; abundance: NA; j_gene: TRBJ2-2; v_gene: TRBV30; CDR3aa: CAWSFTGTGELFF; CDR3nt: TGTGCCTGGAGTTTTACAGGGACCGGGGAGCTGTTTTTT
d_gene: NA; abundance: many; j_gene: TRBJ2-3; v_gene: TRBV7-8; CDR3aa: CASSRPGPSEDTQYF; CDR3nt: TGTGCCAGCAGCCGTCCGGGACCCTCGGAAGATACGCAGTATTTT
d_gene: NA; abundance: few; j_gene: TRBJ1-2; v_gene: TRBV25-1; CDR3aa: CASSDYLYGYTF; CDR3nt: TGTGCCAGCAGTGATTACCTCTATGGCTACACCTTC
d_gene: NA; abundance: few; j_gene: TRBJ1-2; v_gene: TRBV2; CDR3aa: CASRQDSRGYTF; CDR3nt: TGTGCCAGCCGACAGGATAGCAGGGGCTACACCTTC
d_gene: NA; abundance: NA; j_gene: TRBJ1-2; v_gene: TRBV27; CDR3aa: CASSTGAFRGYTF; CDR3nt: TGTGCCAGCAGCACCGGGGCTTTCCGCGGCTACACCTTC
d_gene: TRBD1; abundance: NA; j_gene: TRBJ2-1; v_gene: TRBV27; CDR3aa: CASSSGTGVYNEQFF; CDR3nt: TGTGCCAGCAGTTCCGGGACAGGGGTATACAATGAGCAGTTCTTC
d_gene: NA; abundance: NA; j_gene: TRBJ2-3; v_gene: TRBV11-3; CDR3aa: CASSLDRRAGISTDTQYF; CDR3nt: TGTGCCAGCAGCTTAGATCGTAGGGCAGGGATTAGCACAGATACGCAGTATTTT
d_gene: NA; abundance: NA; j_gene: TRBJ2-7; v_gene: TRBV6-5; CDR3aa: CASSITGGYEQYF; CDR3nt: TGTGCCAGCAGTATCACCGGGGGCTACGAGCAGTACTTC
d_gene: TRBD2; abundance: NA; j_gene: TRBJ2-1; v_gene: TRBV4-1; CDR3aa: CASSQVSSGSFYEQFF; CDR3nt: TGCGCCAGCAGCCAAGTCTCTAGCGGGAGCTTCTATGAGCAGTTCTTC
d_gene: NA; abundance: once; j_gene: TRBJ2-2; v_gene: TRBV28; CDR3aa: CASSPSPQGWDTGELFF; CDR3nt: TGTGCCAGCAGTCCCTCGCCTCAGGGGTGGGACACCGGGGAGCTGTTTTTT
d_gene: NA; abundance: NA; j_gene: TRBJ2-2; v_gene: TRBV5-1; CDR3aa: CASSSDGELFF; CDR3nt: TGCGCCAGCAGCTCGGACGGGGAGCTGTTTTTT
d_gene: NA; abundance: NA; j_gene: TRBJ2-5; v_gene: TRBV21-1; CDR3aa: CASVFSGRAVETQYF; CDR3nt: TGTGCCAGCGTATTTAGCGGGAGGGCCGTCGAGACCCAGTACTTC
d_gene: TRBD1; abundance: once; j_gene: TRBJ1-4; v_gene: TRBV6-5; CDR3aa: CASSYSGTGNEKLFF; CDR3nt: TGTGCCAGCAGTTACTCGGGGACAGGGAATGAAAAACTGTTTTTT
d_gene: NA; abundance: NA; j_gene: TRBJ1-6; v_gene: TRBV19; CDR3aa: CASSTYTPPNSPLHF; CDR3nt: TGTGCCAGTAGTACCTACACCCCGCCCAATTCACCCCTCCACTTT
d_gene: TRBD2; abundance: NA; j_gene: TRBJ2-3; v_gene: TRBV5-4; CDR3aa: CASSAFLAGGTDTQYF; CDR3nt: TGTGCCAGCAGCGCGTTCCTAGCGGGGGGTACAGATACGCAGTATTTT
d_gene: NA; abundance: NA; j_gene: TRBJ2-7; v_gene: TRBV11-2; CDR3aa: CASSLITGSHEQYF; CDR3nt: TGTGCCAGCAGCTTAATAACAGGGTCCCACGAGCAGTACTTC
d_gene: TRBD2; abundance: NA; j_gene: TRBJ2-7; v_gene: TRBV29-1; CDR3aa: CSVATRLAGAYEQYF; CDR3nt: TGCAGCGTTGCCACCCGACTAGCGGGAGCCTACGAGCAGTACTTC